A single TCR beta chain is shown here with its context. The sample is drawn from a study of Ad26.COV2.S vaccination and SARS-CoV-2 variants. Study background: Donor had been placed in the Ad26.COV2.S arm of the COV1001 trial. The authors gave Ad26.COV2.S intramuscularly, either once or twice 56 days apart.

CDR3 length: 12 amino acids. Germline V gene sequence: CDR1 SQVTM, CDR2 ANQGSEA. The V end was cut by 4 bases, the J end by 4 bases, with 10 bases between. The assay was immunoSEQ multiplex PCR, and TCRdb's table has in-frame clones only and misses some. The sample contains 300,000 to 400,000 clones, 90% of which appear only once. Treatment described: around 19 received Ad26.COV2.S at low or high dose, single or two shots; 5 received placebo; per-sample allocation not given. Sample collection was performed on day 63 after the first vaccine or placebo injection. This specimen was peripheral blood, taken in a trial of Ad26.COV2.S vaccine versus placebo. The J gene is TRBJ2-5, the V gene TRBV29-1; D is undetermined. The sequence came from a person between 18 and 65 years old who received the Ad26.COV2.S COVID-19 vaccine or a placebo. CDR3 sequence: CSVVFWGETQYF. The CDR3 region has the DNA TGCAGCGTTGTTTTTTGGGGAGAGACCCAGTACTTC. Looking up the rest from reference TRBV29-1 and TRBJ2-5 gives the full variable domain: SAVISQKPSRDICQRGTSLTIQCQVDSQVTMMFWYRQQPGQSLTLIATANQGSEATYESGFVIDKFPISRPNLTFSTLTVSNMSPEDSSIYLCSVVFWGETQYFGPGTRLLVL.